The entry that follows covers one T cell receptor beta chain sequence. MiXCR, run by TCRdb on the RACE reads, gives a single entry per CDR3 protein. The repertoire holds 100,000 or so distinct CDR3 sequences, with more than 9% as singletons. These data originate in a study of human T cells and chemical hapten exposure. For the study at large: Doses of diphenylcyclopropenone went to the patients' scalps weekly throughout the approximately 25-week study. Small pooled library volume differences chiefly drove per-sample TCR yield variation.

Indicated time point: patch test 1, 2 weeks after DPC sensitization. This sample's treatment: therapeutic diphenylcyclopropenone sensitization with weekly scalp DPC. Donors, patients with alopecia ranging from 18 to 70 years old and judged suitable for DPC, provided samples. Unfractionated whole blood served as the source for total RNA extraction. CDR3 size: 12 residues. Between the trimmed V and J ends, which lost 8 bases and 1 base, there was a span of 7 bases. CDR1 and CDR2 from the germline V gene are MNHEY and SVGAGI. The chain recombines TRBV6-5 with TRBJ2-3; no clear D. The sample was whole blood, taken in connection with sensitization to the hapten diphenylcyclopropenone (DPC). The TCR comes from a man aged 35-49 years with alopecia areata. Some clones in this sample may be carry-over from other donors' samples. This chain's CDR3 is CASGQGTDTQYF. CDR3 nucleotide sequence: TGTGCCAGCGGGCAGGGCACAGATACGCAGTATTTT.